Sequencing of this TCR beta chain was carried out in a study of cytomegalovirus exposure and HLA in healthy donors (dated by TCRdb to the late 2010s). Describing the broader study: According to an earlier analysis of a few hundred of the donors, about 179 million T cells yielded roughly 110 million unique TCR beta sequences and 276 Gb of sequence data. An early release covering approximately 600 HLA-typed donors comprised about 320 gigabases of sequencing data and tens of millions of unique TCR sequences. The genetic ancestry cluster associated with self-reported Caucasian donors included 65% to 90% of the 350 to 500 genotyped donors. The study was designed to test whether signatures of past pathogen exposure could be identified by cataloging public T cell receptors. The T cell repertoires of 670 or so subjects were profiled by immunosequencing and related to cytomegalovirus serostatus. Besides the first cohort of some 670 subjects, a separate validation cohort made up of roughly 130 different subjects was used. High-throughput TCR immunosequencing, statistical association of individual TCRs with disease status, and machine learning were combined to predict cytomegalovirus infection status. To study patterns of TCR occurrence, a later analysis re-analyzed previously published TCR beta repertoires from several hundred donors and added high-resolution HLA genotyping. In the later analysis, no new phenotypic data were used to find candidate immune exposures; instead, reliance was placed on TCR beta sequences and their occurrence across donors. In an earlier analysis of roughly 540 of the donors, high-throughput TCR beta sequencing was used to judge whether each TCR beta V gene segment behaved as functional or pseudogenic. Donor age, sex, ethnicity and CMV serostatus were compiled together with the repertoire data. In a later genetic analysis, genome-wide SNP genotypes for about three fifths of the 666 donors were used, and that subset was treated as a discovery cohort. Every repertoire in the discovery cohort had been generated on one and the same sequencing platform. Both class I and class II loci were covered by HLA typing, at four-digit resolution. The number of donors typed differed by locus, with about 629-630 for A, B, C, DRB1 and DQB1, 522 for DQA1, 600 to 610 for DPA1, and some 470 for DPB1. Because of strong linkage in the cohort, four or five DR-DQ haplotypes were treated as single units for association and clustering. On average, about 240,000 unique TCR beta nucleotide sequences were sequenced per donor among 300 to 500 genotyped donors of the cohort, with roughly 18% of those sequences being non-productive. Overall study results and their limits: A later analysis associated 16,951 TCR beta sequences with specific HLA alleles at a false discovery rate of 0.05. Across donors, most TCR sequences were observed very rarely, whereas some public TCRs were present in many individuals. The cohort was sequenced for TCR beta chains only, and without alpha or paired-chain data the features that could be detected were limited. A further reported finding was that TCR beta sequences accurately predicted the HLA-A and HLA-B alleles for most subjects in the first cohort. A later analysis found that TCR association rates varied across HLA loci, with DRB1 alleles showing the most associated TCRs and HLA-C alleles the fewest. The classifier was reported to diagnose cytomegalovirus status with high specificity and sensitivity in both the original and validation cohorts. In an earlier analysis of some 540 of the donors, most TCR beta V segments appeared in productive rearrangements about 87% or about 30% of the time, broadly matching IMGT annotations. Linkage disequilibrium might explain the correlated functional status among segregating V segments, but an unknown experimental factor could not be ruled out. A few of the identified cytomegalovirus-associated TCR beta chains were confirmed in vitro to be specific for cytomegalovirus antigens. A group of highly shared sequence variants was considered likely to be a technical artifact of the sequencing pipeline. Because counts were too low, roughly 18 rarely observed V segments, including chromosome 9 orphons, were left out of the earlier analysis of some 640 of the donors. Roughly uniform sequencing depth across donors was assumed in presence/absence analyses, although this assumption may not hold. When HLA alleles, especially DR and DQ, strongly co-occurred, TCR associations were difficult to assign to individual alleles. Compared with the roughly 700-donor mean, donors in an Asian-associated ancestry cluster had fewer N-insertions in productive TCRs, according to a later genetic analysis. In a later genetic analysis, a missense DCLRE1C variant was associated with V-gene and J-gene trimming of TCR beta chains, and the association was replicated in an independent cohort. In a later analysis, several top co-occurrence clusters were reported to appear linked to parvovirus B19, influenza, CMV and Epstein-Barr virus. Compared with equally common non-associated chains, HLA-associated TCR beta chains in a later analysis were more clonally expanded and had lower generation probabilities. HLA typing was unavailable for some donors at each locus, so association tests used only the typed subset. In the study, approximately 150 TCR beta chains were listed as associated with cytomegalovirus. For the cohort, immune exposure information was limited to CMV serostatus. The authors suggested that the approach could potentially be extended to other disease states and immunological phenotypes. Most CMV-associated TCR beta chains appeared to be HLA-restricted in a later analysis, and the HLA associations seemed to be driven largely by CMV exposure.

In total, 666 healthy bone marrow donors made up the cohort. All cohort members were sampled while nominally healthy, although unrecorded immune exposures were likely present. The donor tested CMV seronegative and was one of the 352 seronegative cohort members. A peripheral blood sample was collected from each donor, and TCR beta sequencing was performed on peripheral blood mononuclear cells. The Qiagen DNeasy Blood Extraction Kit was used to extract genomic DNA from the blood cell samples. In regard to this clone: Its antigen remains unidentified. Base qualities are not recorded, but no much larger clone differs from it by a single base.

To prepare the library, the immunoSEQ multiplex PCR assay was applied. For the multiplex PCR, a mixture combining 60 forward primers for TCR Vbeta segments and 13 reverse primers for TCR Jbeta segments was used. Amplification of the CDR3 region of rearranged TCR beta genes was performed with a multiplex PCR assay on genomic DNA. Amplified TCR beta libraries were sequenced as 87-base-pair reads on the Illumina HiSeq System. The published analysis was carried out like this. Across the 500 to 700 repertoires, a later analysis counted approximately 75 million unique TCR beta chains, roughly 11 million of which were shared by at least two donors. Raw reads were error-corrected and collapsed into unique sequences with a nearest-neighbor algorithm that merged closely related sequences to remove PCR and sequencing errors. To assign V, D and J gene segments, CDR3 sequences were aligned to IMGT reference sequences. For a sequence to be retained, a match of at least six nucleotides was required to both a V gene segment and a J gene segment. Rearrangements were called productive when the CDR3 lacked stop codons and stayed in frame with V and J; all others were non-productive. CDR3 was defined according to IMGT convention as the region running from the second conserved V-encoded cysteine to the conserved J-encoded phenylalanine. The earlier analysis of some 600 of the donors excluded sequences that lacked an unambiguous match to a single V gene segment. An earlier analysis of under 750 of the donors called V segments functional above 56.7% productive rearrangements and segregating when the between-donor standard deviation exceeded 5%. A statistical classification framework was built to diagnose cytomegalovirus status from the catalog of TCR beta chain sequences. V and J gene assignment, in a later analysis, came from comparing TCR nucleotide sequences with IMGT/GENE-DB human TR gene sequences. A later analysis assigned CDR3 sequences and most-parsimonious VDJ recombination scenarios with the TCRdist pipeline. A later analysis defined each TCR beta chain by its CDR3 amino acid sequence plus V-gene family, and excluded reads lacking a unique V-gene family. In a later analysis, around 650 highly shared, low-generation-probability nucleotide sequences were removed to address suspected cross-contamination and a sequencing artifact. A later analysis calculated a clonal expansion index for each public chain from normalized within-repertoire ranks of inferred template counts. In a later analysis, generation probabilities were computed using a VDJ recombination model fitted to out-of-frame rearrangements, and the results were checked against IGoR. In a later analysis, hypergeometric tests were used to score TCR-TCR, TCR-HLA and TCR-CMV co-occurrence, with a repertoire-size bias correction applied to TCR pairs. To estimate false discovery rates, a later analysis permuted the HLA or CMV assignments 20 times. In a later analysis, co-occurring TCRs were grouped with DBSCAN, and TCRdist sequence similarity was added when clustering was performed within HLA-allele-positive subsets. For co-occurrence clustering, repertoires with fewer than 30,000 or more than 120,000 public chains were excluded, along with five or six repertoires with anomalous nucleotide sharing. TCRdb took over this immuneACCESS table, retaining in-frame rearrangements with V and J assigned. Such tables are incomplete; in checked studies, under half of the missing clones stem from an unresolved V gene, and the remainder is unexplained. The DNA was the basis for D and trimming; V, J and clone size are from that table. Here the sample has 85,000 to 120,000 clones; 71% occur a single time. The ten largest clones add up to about 2.5% of the sample.

The sample taken for sequencing was PBMCs. The TCR comes from a female donor in good health and CMV-seronegative.

The CDR3 is CASSSPPRVGGYTF. The DNA sequence is TGTGCCAGCAGTTCCCCTCCCAGGGTTGGCGGCTACACCTTC. Rearrangement joined TRBV6-5 to TRBJ1-2; the D segment could be TRBD1, given 5 matching bases. Reading from cysteine to phenylalanine, the CDR3 counts 14 amino acids. The CDR3 DNA has 42 bases and is translated from base 1. V is pared back by 4 bases and J by 8 bases, with 17 bases lying between the germline termini. Per the germline V gene, MNHEY is the CDR1 and SVGAGI is the CDR2.